This TCR beta chain came from a study of Ad26.COV2.S vaccination and SARS-CoV-2 variants. Using immunoSEQ multiplex PCR, the repertoire was profiled, and TCRdb retains in-frame clones only, with some absent. In the table there are 360,000 or so clones, about nine tenths of which are singletons. The count of this clone is one. The treatment: around 19 received Ad26.COV2.S at low or high dose, single or two shots; roughly 5 received placebo; per-sample allocation not given. On day 63 after the first injection, vaccine and placebo recipients gave samples. CDR1 and CDR2 from the germline V gene are MDHEN and SYDVKM. V was cut by 7 bases and J by 4 bases, with 8 bases left in between. The CDR3 has 11 residues.

The specimen comprised peripheral blood, sampled in a trial of Ad26.COV2.S vaccine versus placebo. The source is a person aged 18 to 65 who received the Ad26.COV2.S COVID-19 vaccine or a placebo. The rearrangement uses TRBV28 and TRBJ2-7, with no clear D. The CDR3 spells CASTTQYEQYF. CDR3 DNA sequence: TGTGCCAGCACAACCCAGTACGAGCAGTACTTC.